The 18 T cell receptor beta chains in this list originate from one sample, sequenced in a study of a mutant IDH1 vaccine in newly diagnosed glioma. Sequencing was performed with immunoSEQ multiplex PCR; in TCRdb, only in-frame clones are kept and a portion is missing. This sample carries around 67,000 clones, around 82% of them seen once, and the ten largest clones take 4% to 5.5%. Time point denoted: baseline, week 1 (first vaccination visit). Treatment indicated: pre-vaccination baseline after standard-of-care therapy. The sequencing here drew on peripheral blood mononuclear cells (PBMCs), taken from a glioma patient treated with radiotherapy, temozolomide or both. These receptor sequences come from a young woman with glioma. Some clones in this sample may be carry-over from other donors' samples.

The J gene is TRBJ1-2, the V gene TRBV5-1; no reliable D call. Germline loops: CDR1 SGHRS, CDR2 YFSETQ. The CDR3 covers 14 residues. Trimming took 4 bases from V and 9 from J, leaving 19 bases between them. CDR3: CASSLPGVGNRYTF. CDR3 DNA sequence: TGCGCCAGCAGCCTCCCGGGAGTAGGGAATCGCTACACCTTC.

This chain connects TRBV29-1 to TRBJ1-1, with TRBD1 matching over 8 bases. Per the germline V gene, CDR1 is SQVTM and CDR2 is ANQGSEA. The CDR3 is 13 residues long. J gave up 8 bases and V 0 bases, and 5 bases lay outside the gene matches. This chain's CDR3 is CSVEEGDRREAFF. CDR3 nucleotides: TGCAGCGTTGAAGAGGGGGACAGGAGAGAAGCTTTCTTT.

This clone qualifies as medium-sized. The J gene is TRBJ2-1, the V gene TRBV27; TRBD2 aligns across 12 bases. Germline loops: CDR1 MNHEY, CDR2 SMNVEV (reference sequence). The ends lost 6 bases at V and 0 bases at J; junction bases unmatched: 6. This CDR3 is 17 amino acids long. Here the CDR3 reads CASSRGTSGPSYNEQFF. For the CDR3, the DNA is TGTGCCAGCAGCCGGGGGACTAGCGGGCCCTCCTACAATGAGCAGTTCTTC.

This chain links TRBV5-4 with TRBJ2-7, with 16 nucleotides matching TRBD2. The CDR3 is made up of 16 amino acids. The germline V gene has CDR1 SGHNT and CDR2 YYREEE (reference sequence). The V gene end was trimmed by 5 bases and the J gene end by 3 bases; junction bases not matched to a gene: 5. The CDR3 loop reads CASRSGTSGRDYEQYF. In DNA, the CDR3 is TGTGCCAGCAGGTCCGGGACTAGCGGGAGGGACTACGAGCAGTACTTC.

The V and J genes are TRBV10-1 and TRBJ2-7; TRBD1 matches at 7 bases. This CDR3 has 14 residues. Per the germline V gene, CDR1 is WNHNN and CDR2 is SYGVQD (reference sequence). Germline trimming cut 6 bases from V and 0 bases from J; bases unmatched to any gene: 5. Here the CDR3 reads CASRAGDSSYEQYF. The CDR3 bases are TGCGCCAGCAGGGCAGGGGACAGCTCCTACGAGCAGTACTTC.

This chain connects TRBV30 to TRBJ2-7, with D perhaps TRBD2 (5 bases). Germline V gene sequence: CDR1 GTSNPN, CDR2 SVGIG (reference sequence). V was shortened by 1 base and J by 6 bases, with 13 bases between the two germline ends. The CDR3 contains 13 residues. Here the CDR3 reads CAWSAGRESEQYF. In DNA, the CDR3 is TGTGCCTGGAGTGCGGGGAGAGAATCCGAGCAGTACTTC.

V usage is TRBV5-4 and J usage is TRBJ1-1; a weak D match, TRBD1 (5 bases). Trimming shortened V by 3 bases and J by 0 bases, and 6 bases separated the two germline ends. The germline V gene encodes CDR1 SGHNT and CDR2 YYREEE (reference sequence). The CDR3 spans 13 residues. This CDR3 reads CASSWGVNTEAFF. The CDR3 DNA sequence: TGTGCCAGCAGCTGGGGGGTGAACACTGAAGCTTTCTTT.

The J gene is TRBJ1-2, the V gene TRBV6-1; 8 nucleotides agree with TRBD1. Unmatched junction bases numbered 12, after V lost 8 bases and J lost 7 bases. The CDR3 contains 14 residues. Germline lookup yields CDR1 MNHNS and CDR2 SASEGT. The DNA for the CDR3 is TGTGCCAGCGTCAGGGGGCCGGGGGGAGGTGGCTACACCTTC. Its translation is CASVRGPGGGGYTF.

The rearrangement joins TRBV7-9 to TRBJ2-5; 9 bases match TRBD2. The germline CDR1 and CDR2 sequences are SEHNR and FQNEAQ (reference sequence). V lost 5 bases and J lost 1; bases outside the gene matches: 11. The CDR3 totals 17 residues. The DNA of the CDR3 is TGTGCCAGCAGCCCCCCAGCTAGCGGGGCCCTCCAAGAGACCCAGTACTTC. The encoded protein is CASSPPASGALQETQYF.

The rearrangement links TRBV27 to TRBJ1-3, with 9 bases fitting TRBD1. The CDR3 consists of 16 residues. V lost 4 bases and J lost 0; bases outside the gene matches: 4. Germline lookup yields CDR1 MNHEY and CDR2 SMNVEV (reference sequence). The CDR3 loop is CASSSIQGASGNTIYF. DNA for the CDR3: TGTGCCAGCAGTTCTATACAGGGGGCCTCTGGAAACACCATATATTTT.

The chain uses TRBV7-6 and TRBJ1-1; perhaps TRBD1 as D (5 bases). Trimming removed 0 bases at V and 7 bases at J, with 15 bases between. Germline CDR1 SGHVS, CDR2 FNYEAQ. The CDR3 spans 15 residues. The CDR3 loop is CASSLADLGADEAFF. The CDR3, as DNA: TGTGCCAGCAGCTTAGCCGATTTAGGGGCAGATGAAGCTTTCTTT.

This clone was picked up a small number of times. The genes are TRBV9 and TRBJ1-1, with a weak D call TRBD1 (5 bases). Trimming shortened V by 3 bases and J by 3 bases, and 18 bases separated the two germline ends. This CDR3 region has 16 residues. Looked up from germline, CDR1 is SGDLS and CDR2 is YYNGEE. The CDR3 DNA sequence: TGTGCCAGCAGCGGAGGGTTGGGGGAAGTGGACACTGAAGCTTTCTTT. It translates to CASSGGLGEVDTEAFF.

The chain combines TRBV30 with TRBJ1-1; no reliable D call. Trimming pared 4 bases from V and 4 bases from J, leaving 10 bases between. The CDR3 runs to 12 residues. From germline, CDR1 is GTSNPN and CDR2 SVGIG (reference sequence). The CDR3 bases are TGTGCCTGGAAAGAAAAGGCCACTGAAGCTTTCTTT. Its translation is CAWKEKATEAFF.

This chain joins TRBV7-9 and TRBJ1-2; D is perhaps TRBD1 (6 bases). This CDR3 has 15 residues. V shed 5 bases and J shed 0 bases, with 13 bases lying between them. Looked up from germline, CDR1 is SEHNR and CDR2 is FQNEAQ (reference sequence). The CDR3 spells CASSPRTVANYGYTF. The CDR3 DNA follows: TGTGCCAGCAGCCCCAGGACAGTAGCTAACTATGGCTACACCTTC.

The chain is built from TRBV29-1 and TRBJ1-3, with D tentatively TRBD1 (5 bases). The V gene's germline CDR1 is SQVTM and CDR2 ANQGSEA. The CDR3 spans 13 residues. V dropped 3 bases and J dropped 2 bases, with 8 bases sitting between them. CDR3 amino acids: CSVDAGAGNTIYF. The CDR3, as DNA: TGCAGCGTTGACGCGGGGGCTGGAAACACCATATATTTT.

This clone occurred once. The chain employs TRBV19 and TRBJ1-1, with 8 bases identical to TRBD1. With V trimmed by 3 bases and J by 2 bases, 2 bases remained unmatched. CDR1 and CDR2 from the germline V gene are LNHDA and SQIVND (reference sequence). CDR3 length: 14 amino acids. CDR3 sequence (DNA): TGTGCCAGTAGTATCTCAGGGGGCAACACTGAAGCTTTCTTT. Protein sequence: CASSISGGNTEAFF.

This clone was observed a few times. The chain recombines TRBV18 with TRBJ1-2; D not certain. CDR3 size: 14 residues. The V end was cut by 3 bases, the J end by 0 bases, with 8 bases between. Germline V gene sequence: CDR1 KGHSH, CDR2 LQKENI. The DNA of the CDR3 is TGTGCCAGCTCACCTCGGGATTCTAACTATGGCTACACCTTC. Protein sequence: CASSPRDSNYGYTF.

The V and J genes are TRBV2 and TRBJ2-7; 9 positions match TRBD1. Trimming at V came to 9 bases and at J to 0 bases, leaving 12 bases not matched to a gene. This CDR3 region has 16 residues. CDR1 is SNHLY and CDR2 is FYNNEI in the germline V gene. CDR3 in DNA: TGTGCCAGGAGCTCTACAGGGGGCGAGTCCTCCTACGAGCAGTACTTC. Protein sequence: CARSSTGGESSYEQYF.